Below, 8 T cell receptor beta chains from the same sample are listed, as sequenced in a study of T cells expressing NK-cell markers (TCRdb year 2020). The library was produced with 5' RACE. TCRdb lists the instrument as Illumina HiSeq 2000. Following reprocessing of the reads by TCRdb, the data hold one row per CDR3 protein sequence and no DNA is available. The sample has more than 90,000 distinct CDR3 sequences on record. Of the sample, approximately 17% falls within the top ten clones. Specimen: blood T cells: a sorted CD56 or NKG2C T cell subset, CD4+ or CD8+ T cells, or bulk PBMC T cells (not recorded which). These TCRs come from a woman between 18 and 75 years old in good health.

The J gene is TRBJ1-1, the V gene TRBV11-2. Germline V lookup: CDR1 SGHAT, CDR2 FQNNGV. The CDR3 length is 15 residues. The CDR3 region is CASSLVRYMNTEAFF.

The chain couples TRBV12-3 or TRBV12-4 to TRBJ2-2. This CDR3 contains 13 residues. Here the CDR3 reads CASNYGVNGELFF.

This chain connects TRBV27 to TRBJ2-6; without DNA, the TCRdb call of TRBD2 cannot be checked. The CDR3 length is 21 residues. The germline V gene has CDR1 MNHEY and CDR2 SMNVEV (reference sequence). This chain's CDR3 is CASSLFPRLAGEKTGANVLTF.

V is TRBV7-8 and J is TRBJ2-2. Germline loops: CDR1 SGHVS, CDR2 FQNEAQ. The CDR3 extends over 15 amino acids. This CDR3 reads CASSAAPRGTGELFF.

This rearrangement joins TRBV4-3 to TRBJ1-2; no DNA is available, so the TRBD1 call from TCRdb remains unchecked. The CDR3 has 15 amino acids. CDR1 and CDR2 (germline): LGHNA, YSLEER. The chain's CDR3 is CASSPGQGHDYGYTF.

The chain employs TRBV25-1 and TRBJ2-1; TCRdb's assignment of TRBD1 cannot be checked, as there is no DNA. Germline CDR1 and CDR2: MGHDK and SYGVNS. This CDR3 region has 14 residues. The CDR3 loop is CASRPGQPYNEQFF.

This chain joins TRBV18 and TRBJ1-5; the D call from TCRdb, TRBD1, cannot be confirmed without DNA. CDR1 is KGHSH and CDR2 is LQKENI in the germline V gene. CDR3 size: 15 residues. CDR3 residues: CASSPDVPGEQPQHF.

The gene calls are TRBV6-4 and TRBJ1-1. The CDR3 is 13 amino acids. The germline V gene has CDR1 MRHNA and CDR2 SNTAGT. This chain's CDR3 is CASSDSRTTEAFF.